Below are 18 T cell receptor beta chains sequenced from a single sample in a study of shared clonotypes between healthy human individuals. Clones were sequenced by immunoSEQ multiplex PCR, and TCRdb holds only the in-frame ones, with some missing. The table includes roughly 680,000 clones, around 70% detected once. The specimen was memory CD4+ T cells sorted from blood. Subset reported: CD45RA-negative fraction. The receptors stem from a woman between 25 and 40 years old in good health.

This chain uses TRBV28 with TRBJ1-3; D call uncertain. The V end was cut by 6 bases, the J end by 4 bases, with 13 bases between. The CDR3 consists of 14 residues. The V gene's germline CDR1 is MDHEN and CDR2 SYDVKM. CDR3 bases: TGTGCCAGCAGAGACCTACTGGTGGGAAACACCATATATTTT. Residues: CASRDLLVGNTIYF.

The chain joins TRBV7-9 to TRBJ2-2; no clear D. CDR3 length: 14 amino acids. Trimming cost V 5 bases and J 4 bases, with 11 bases left between them. Germline V gives CDR1 SEHNR, CDR2 FQNEAQ (reference sequence). The CDR3 region has the DNA TGTGCCAGCAGCCCCGGACGGTTCACCGGGGAGCTGTTTTTT. It specifies CASSPGRFTGELFF.

The rearrangement uses TRBV7-9 and TRBJ2-1; 9 bases line up with TRBD1. CDR3 length: 13 residues. V was clipped by 4 bases and J by 9 bases; unmatched bases: 4. Germline V gene lookup returns CDR1 SEHNR and CDR2 FQNEAQ (reference sequence). In DNA form, the CDR3 reads TGTGCCAGCAGCTCAAGGACAGGGGCTGAGCAGTTCTTC. Translation: CASSSRTGAEQFF.

The V gene is TRBV6-1, the J gene TRBJ1-1; unclear D gene. The CDR3 sequence is 13 residues long. The V gene's germline CDR1 is MNHNS and CDR2 SASEGT. Trimming pared 7 bases from V and 5 bases from J, leaving 14 bases between. CDR3 sequence (DNA): TGTGCCAGCACCGTCGCCACTAGTACTGAAGCTTTCTTT. This sequence encodes CASTVATSTEAFF.

The chain combines TRBV25-1 with TRBJ2-2, with 8 bases lining up with TRBD2. With 5 bases clipped from V and 7 bases from J, the junction kept 6 bases outside the gene matches. CDR1 is MGHDK, CDR2 SYGVNS, per germline. The CDR3 loop spans 14 amino acids. The DNA for the CDR3 is TGTGCCAGCAGTAAGCGGGAGTCGGGCGGGGAGCTGTTTTTT. Amino acids: CASSKRESGGELFF.

J is TRBJ1-2 and V is TRBV2; 9 nucleotides align to TRBD1. V trimming: 8 bases; J trimming: 8 bases; junction bases outside the gene matches: 9. This CDR3 is built from 13 residues. Germline CDR1 SNHLY, CDR2 FYNNEI. This CDR3 reads CASGGDRVGGYTF. Written as DNA, the CDR3 is TGTGCCAGCGGGGGGGACAGGGTGGGAGGCTACACCTTC.

V gene TRBV5-1 combines with J gene TRBJ2-7, with D perhaps being TRBD1 or TRBD2 (5 bases each). The germline gives CDR1 SGHRS, CDR2 YFSETQ. The V gene lost 2 bases and the J gene lost 3 bases, with 12 bases spanning the gap. CDR3 size: 14 residues. CDR3 DNA: TGCGCCAGCAGCTTCGGGACGGTGGACTACGAGCAGTACTTC. Amino acids: CASSFGTVDYEQYF. Full variable domain (outside the CDR3, taken from reference TRBV5-1 and TRBJ2-7): KAGVTQTPRYLIKTRGQQVTLSCSPISGHRSVSWYQQTPGQGLQFLFEYFSETQRNKGNFPGRFSGRQFSNSRSEMNVSTLELGDSALYLCASSFGTVDYEQYFGPGTRLTVT.

This clone has only a few counts. V is TRBV18 and J is TRBJ1-5; D is uncertain. Deletions cut 6 bases from V and 5 bases from J, with 11 bases between. This CDR3 is built from 13 residues. Germline V lookup: CDR1 KGHSH, CDR2 LQKENI. In DNA, the CDR3 is TGTGCCAGCTCCCCCGGAGATGATCAGCCCCAGCATTTT. This gives the protein CASSPGDDQPQHF.

The chain combines TRBV21-1 with TRBJ2-7; whether TRBD1, the table's D call, matches the DNA was not checked. TRBV21-1 corresponds to a pseudogene. The CDR3 runs 15 residues. The CDR3 is CASSKGQGPSYEQYF. In nucleotides, the CDR3 is TGTGCCAGCAGCAAAGGTCAGGGCCCTTCCTACGAGCAGTACTTC.

This clone was counted only a few times. The chain uses TRBV2 and TRBJ2-7, with TRBD2 identical over 14 bases. Unmatched junction bases numbered 6, after V lost 8 bases and J lost 3 bases. CDR3 length: 15 residues. Germline V lookup: CDR1 SNHLY, CDR2 FYNNEI. CDR3 bases: TGTGCCAGCGAAACGGGGACTAGCGGGAGCTACGAGCAGTACTTC. It is translated as CASETGTSGSYEQYF.

The V and J genes are TRBV15 and TRBJ2-7; TRBD1 is a possible D gene (5 bases). The CDR3 covers 15 residues. CDR1 LNHNV and CDR2 YYDKDF come from the germline V gene (reference sequence). Trimming took off 4 bases at V and 6 bases at J, with 19 bases between the two ends. DNA of the CDR3: TGTGCCACCAGCATACAGGAAGAACAAACGGGCGAGCAGTACTTC. Translated, it gives CATSIQEEQTGEQYF.

The chain couples TRBV6-1 to TRBJ1-2; a possible D gene is TRBD1 (6 bases). Between the trimmed V and J ends, which lost 3 bases and 4 bases, there was a span of 9 bases. The CDR3 runs 13 residues. Germline lookup yields CDR1 MNHNS and CDR2 SASEGT. In nucleotides, the CDR3 is TGTGCCAGCAGTGACAGGGGTTTCTATGGCTACACCTTC. Translating it yields CASSDRGFYGYTF.

This clone has only a few counts. Other DNA sequences of this sample code for an identical CDR3. V usage is TRBV19 and J usage is TRBJ2-7; 9 nucleotides agree with TRBD1. The ends lost 8 bases at V and 3 bases at J; junction bases unmatched: 5. The CDR3 runs 13 residues. Germline V gene data show CDR1 as LNHDA and CDR2 as SQIVND (reference sequence). As DNA, the CDR3 is TGTGCCAGTCGGGGACAGGGAAGCTACGAGCAGTACTTC. This codes for CASRGQGSYEQYF. The full variable domain, rest sourced from reference TRBV19 and TRBJ2-7, is DGGITQSPKYLFRKEGQNVTLSCEQNLNHDAMYWYRQDPGQGLRLIYYSQIVNDFQKGDIAEGYSVSREKKESFPLTVTSAQKNPTAFYLCASRGQGSYEQYFGPGTRLTVT.

This chain joins TRBV19 and TRBJ2-6; D may be TRBD1 (5 bases). Deletions cut 3 bases from V and 2 bases from J, with 17 bases between. CDR3 length equals 18 residues. In germline, CDR1 is LNHDA, CDR2 SQIVND (reference sequence). CDR3: CASSIRDSRRTGANVLTF. Written as DNA, the CDR3 is TGTGCCAGTAGTATCCGTGACAGCAGGCGGACTGGGGCCAACGTCCTGACTTTC.

The CDR3, as DNA: TGTGCCAGCAGCACATACCAGGGGACCGGGGAGCTGTTTTTT. Translation: CASSTYQGTGELFF. The chain recombines TRBV11-2 with TRBJ2-2; D perhaps matches TRBD1 (6 bases). The ends were cut back, 5 bases at V and 5 bases at J, with 12 bases in the middle. The CDR3 covers 14 residues. The germline V gene encodes CDR1 SGHAT and CDR2 FQNNGV. Drawing the rest from reference TRBV11-2 and TRBJ2-2, the complete variable domain is EAGVAQSPRYKIIEKRQSVAFWCNPISGHATLYWYQQILGQGPKLLIQFQNNGVVDDSQLPKDRFSAERLKGVDSTLKIQPAKLEDSAVYLCASSTYQGTGELFFGEGSRLTVL.

The chain recombines TRBV30 with TRBJ2-2; no firm D call. CDR3 length equals 14 residues. The germline CDR1 and CDR2 sequences are GTSNPN and SVGIG (reference sequence). V was trimmed by 0 bases and J by 1 base, leaving 6 bases between them. CDR3 sequence: CAWSVLGNTGELFF. In DNA, the CDR3 is TGTGCCTGGAGTGTTTTGGGGAACACCGGGGAGCTGTTTTTT.

This rearrangement joins TRBV28 to TRBJ1-1, with unresolved D. CDR1 and CDR2 from the germline V gene are MDHEN and SYDVKM. CDR3 length equals 15 residues. The V end was cut by 7 bases, the J end by 3 bases, with 18 bases between. CDR3 nucleotides: TGTGCCAGCATCCCCCCACCCGGGGAGTACACTGAAGCTTTCTTT. Translation: CASIPPPGEYTEAFF.

The chain employs TRBV18 and TRBJ2-3; D gene unclear. The CDR3 consists of 16 residues. Trimming shortened V by 0 bases and J by 4 bases, and 14 bases separated the two germline ends. Germline values: CDR1 KGHSH, CDR2 LQKENI. The CDR3 loop is CASSPPGPKGPDTQYF. The CDR3 region has the DNA TGTGCCAGCTCACCACCGGGCCCTAAGGGCCCAGATACGCAGTATTTT.